Listed below are T cell receptor beta chains from one sample, sequenced in a study of blood T cell repertoires in COVID-19. The method was immunoSEQ multiplex PCR; TCRdb's version includes in-frame clones alone and lacks a portion of them. The data contain more than 95,000 clones, around four fifths of them singletons. The specimen sequenced was peripheral blood. These receptors were taken from a man older than 75 with active or convalescent COVID-19. Each CDR3 is given with its conserved first and last residue. Each record gives: D gene, clone size, J gene, V gene, CDR3 DNA, CDR3 protein. The D gene is left open where the match is weak. Size is stated for part of the rows, as once, few or many counts, or as a class when the clone is expanded.

d_call: -
clone_size: -
j_call: TRBJ2-2
v_call: TRBV5-5
cdr3_nt: TGTGCCAGCAGCTTGGCCTCAGGGATGATCGGGGAGCTGTTTTTT
cdr3_aa: CASSLASGMIGELFF

d_call: -
clone_size: -
j_call: TRBJ2-2
v_call: TRBV29-1
cdr3_nt: TGCAGCGCCCGACTTGTGGCCGGGGAGCTGTTTTTT
cdr3_aa: CSARLVAGELFF

d_call: -
clone_size: -
j_call: TRBJ1-2
v_call: TRBV7-3
cdr3_nt: TGTGCCAGCAGCTCAGGGAGCGGGAATGGCTACACCTTC
cdr3_aa: CASSSGSGNGYTF

d_call: -
clone_size: -
j_call: TRBJ1-6
v_call: TRBV6-6
cdr3_nt: TGTGCCAGCAGTTCACTTAGCCCGGGGAGTTCACCCCTCCACTTT
cdr3_aa: CASSSLSPGSSPLHF

d_call: -
clone_size: -
j_call: TRBJ2-3
v_call: TRBV4-1
cdr3_nt: TGCGCCAGCAGCCAAGTAGTACGGGACACAGATACGCAGTATTTT
cdr3_aa: CASSQVVRDTDTQYF

d_call: TRBD1
clone_size: -
j_call: TRBJ2-3
v_call: TRBV18
cdr3_nt: TGTGCCAGCTCACCGAAAGGACAGGGTGGCACAGATACGCAGTATTTT
cdr3_aa: CASSPKGQGGTDTQYF

d_call: -
clone_size: -
j_call: TRBJ1-1
v_call: TRBV6-5
cdr3_nt: TGTGCCAGTCACTCTGGACAGCGGAACACTGAAGCTTTCTTT
cdr3_aa: CASHSGQRNTEAFF

d_call: TRBD2
clone_size: once
j_call: TRBJ2-6
v_call: TRBV4-1
cdr3_nt: TGCGCCAGCAGCCAAGACCTACTAAGCGGGGGGGCAGGCGGGGCCAACGTCCTGACTTTC
cdr3_aa: CASSQDLLSGGAGGANVLTF

d_call: -
clone_size: -
j_call: TRBJ1-1
v_call: TRBV18
cdr3_nt: TGTGCCAGCTCACCTGGGGGGGGCAGGCGTGGGATTGAAGCTTTCTTT
cdr3_aa: CASSPGGGRRGIEAFF

d_call: -
clone_size: -
j_call: TRBJ1-6
v_call: TRBV25-1
cdr3_nt: TGTGCCAGCAGTCCTCCCCGTAGGGGCCCGAATTCACCCCTCCACTTT
cdr3_aa: CASSPPRRGPNSPLHF

d_call: -
clone_size: -
j_call: TRBJ2-1
v_call: TRBV7-2
cdr3_nt: TGTGCCAGCAGCTTAGGCAGGGGTCCCTACAATGAGCAGTTCTTC
cdr3_aa: CASSLGRGPYNEQFF

d_call: -
clone_size: -
j_call: TRBJ2-1
v_call: TRBV6-5
cdr3_nt: TGTGCCAGCAGTTACTCTTTCGGAGACAATGAGCAGTTCTTC
cdr3_aa: CASSYSFGDNEQFF

d_call: -
clone_size: -
j_call: TRBJ2-7
v_call: TRBV18
cdr3_nt: TGTGCCAGCTCACCACCGGGCTCCTGGGCCTACGAGCAGTACTTC
cdr3_aa: CASSPPGSWAYEQYF

d_call: TRBD1
clone_size: -
j_call: TRBJ2-1
v_call: TRBV15
cdr3_nt: TGTGCCACCAGCACCGGACAGGGAGAGGATGAGCAGTTCTTC
cdr3_aa: CATSTGQGEDEQFF

d_call: -
clone_size: -
j_call: TRBJ1-5
v_call: TRBV6-2/TRBV6-3
cdr3_nt: TGTGCCAGCAGTTACGGTCTCTCGAGAGGGCAGCCCCAGCATTTT
cdr3_aa: CASSYGLSRGQPQHF

d_call: TRBD1
clone_size: -
j_call: TRBJ2-4
v_call: TRBV10-2
cdr3_nt: TGCGCCAGCAGTGAGACAGGGGGAGCCAAAAACATTCAGTACTTC
cdr3_aa: CASSETGGAKNIQYF

d_call: -
clone_size: few
j_call: TRBJ1-4
v_call: TRBV27
cdr3_nt: TGTGCCAGCAGTCCAACCTCCGCTACGGATGAAAAACTGTTTTTT
cdr3_aa: CASSPTSATDEKLFF

d_call: -
clone_size: -
j_call: TRBJ1-2
v_call: TRBV7-2
cdr3_nt: TGTGCCAGCAGCCCCCATGGCCTTTCTGGCTACACCTTC
cdr3_aa: CASSPHGLSGYTF

d_call: -
clone_size: -
j_call: TRBJ1-1
v_call: TRBV12-5
cdr3_nt: TGTGCTAGTGGTTTGGTTCACGGGGAGGGAGACACTGAAGCTTTCTTT
cdr3_aa: CASGLVHGEGDTEAFF

d_call: -
clone_size: -
j_call: TRBJ2-3
v_call: TRBV4-3
cdr3_nt: TGCGCCAGCAGCCAAGATGCGGGCACAGATACGCAGTATTTT
cdr3_aa: CASSQDAGTDTQYF

d_call: -
clone_size: -
j_call: TRBJ2-6
v_call: TRBV7-6
cdr3_nt: TGTGCCAGCAGCTTAAACAGGGACATGGGGGCTGGGGCCAACGTCCTGACTTTC
cdr3_aa: CASSLNRDMGAGANVLTF

d_call: TRBD1
clone_size: -
j_call: TRBJ1-1
v_call: TRBV19
cdr3_nt: TGTGCCAGTAGTATAGACAGGGGGGTAACTGAAGCTTTCTTT
cdr3_aa: CASSIDRGVTEAFF

d_call: TRBD1
clone_size: -
j_call: TRBJ2-1
v_call: TRBV28
cdr3_nt: TGTGCCAGCAGACTTCCGGGACAGGGGTCGTATGAGCAGTTCTTC
cdr3_aa: CASRLPGQGSYEQFF

d_call: -
clone_size: -
j_call: TRBJ1-1
v_call: TRBV2
cdr3_nt: TGTGCCAGCAGTGACGGGGGCACTGAAGCTTTCTTT
cdr3_aa: CASSDGGTEAFF

d_call: TRBD1
clone_size: -
j_call: TRBJ1-1
v_call: TRBV5-6
cdr3_nt: TGTGCCAGCAGCTCAACCCGACAGGGATGGGACACTGAAGCTTTCTTT
cdr3_aa: CASSSTRQGWDTEAFF

d_call: -
clone_size: -
j_call: TRBJ2-3
v_call: TRBV19
cdr3_nt: TGTGCCAGTAGATTTCAGGGGATGACGGATACGCAGTATTTT
cdr3_aa: CASRFQGMTDTQYF

d_call: TRBD1
clone_size: -
j_call: TRBJ2-7
v_call: TRBV5-4
cdr3_nt: TGTGCCAGCAGTTACGATACAGGGGGCGAGCAGTACTTC
cdr3_aa: CASSYDTGGEQYF

d_call: TRBD2
clone_size: -
j_call: TRBJ2-7
v_call: TRBV10-3
cdr3_nt: TGTGCCATCAGGGAATCGGGACTAGCGGCCTACGAGCAGTACTTC
cdr3_aa: CAIRESGLAAYEQYF

d_call: TRBD2
clone_size: -
j_call: TRBJ2-2
v_call: TRBV7-2
cdr3_nt: TGTGCCAGCAGCTTAGAAGGACTAGCGACCGGGGAGCTGTTTTTT
cdr3_aa: CASSLEGLATGELFF

d_call: -
clone_size: -
j_call: TRBJ2-1
v_call: TRBV5-6
cdr3_nt: TGTGCCAGCAGCAGGCGGGGGCCCGGGGCCTACAATGAGCAGTTCTTC
cdr3_aa: CASSRRGPGAYNEQFF

d_call: TRBD1
clone_size: -
j_call: TRBJ1-1
v_call: TRBV4-1
cdr3_nt: TGCGCCAGCAGCCACCCGCAGGGGGCGAGGACTGAAGCTTTCTTT
cdr3_aa: CASSHPQGARTEAFF

d_call: TRBD2
clone_size: -
j_call: TRBJ2-2
v_call: TRBV7-2
cdr3_nt: TGTGCCAGCAGCTTAGCCAGCGGGGGGACCGGGGAGCTGTTTTTT
cdr3_aa: CASSLASGGTGELFF

d_call: TRBD2
clone_size: -
j_call: TRBJ2-7
v_call: TRBV5-6
cdr3_nt: TGTGCCAGCAGCTCTCGGGAGGTTAACTACGAGCAGTACTTC
cdr3_aa: CASSSREVNYEQYF

d_call: -
clone_size: -
j_call: TRBJ1-3
v_call: TRBV11-2
cdr3_nt: TGTGCCAGCAGCTCCACGACAAGCTCTGGAAACACCATATATTTT
cdr3_aa: CASSSTTSSGNTIYF

d_call: -
clone_size: -
j_call: TRBJ2-7
v_call: TRBV18
cdr3_nt: TGTGCCAGCTCACCAGGCGGAAAGGTTTCCTACGAGCAGTACTTC
cdr3_aa: CASSPGGKVSYEQYF

d_call: TRBD1
clone_size: -
j_call: TRBJ2-4
v_call: TRBV11-2
cdr3_nt: TGTGCCAGCAGCCCCACCGGGACAGTCAAAAACATTCAGTACTTC
cdr3_aa: CASSPTGTVKNIQYF

d_call: -
clone_size: few
j_call: TRBJ2-1
v_call: TRBV5-3
cdr3_nt: TGTGCCAGAACCCTAGGGGTTTCCTACAATGAGCAGTTCTTC
cdr3_aa: CARTLGVSYNEQFF

d_call: -
clone_size: -
j_call: TRBJ1-3
v_call: TRBV9
cdr3_nt: TGTGCCAGCAGCGTAGGGTGGCTCAGATCCTCTGGAAACACCATATATTTT
cdr3_aa: CASSVGWLRSSGNTIYF

d_call: -
clone_size: -
j_call: TRBJ2-1
v_call: TRBV6-2/TRBV6-3
cdr3_nt: TGTGCCAGCAGTCATGAGAATTTTGAGCAGTTCTTC
cdr3_aa: CASSHENFEQFF

d_call: -
clone_size: few
j_call: TRBJ2-3
v_call: TRBV5-1
cdr3_nt: TGCGCCAGCAGCTCCCGCGGGTCGAAAGATACGCAGTATTTT
cdr3_aa: CASSSRGSKDTQYF

d_call: -
clone_size: -
j_call: TRBJ2-2
v_call: TRBV18
cdr3_nt: TGTGCCAGCTCACCAGTCGTGTCGAACACCGGGGAGCTGTTTTTT
cdr3_aa: CASSPVVSNTGELFF

d_call: -
clone_size: -
j_call: TRBJ1-6
v_call: TRBV25-1
cdr3_nt: TGTGCCAGCAGTGACATAGTCCTTAATTCACCCCTCCACTTT
cdr3_aa: CASSDIVLNSPLHF

d_call: TRBD1
clone_size: -
j_call: TRBJ1-1
v_call: TRBV19
cdr3_nt: TGTGCCAGTAGTGCCATTGTGGGACAGACTGAAGCTTTCTTT
cdr3_aa: CASSAIVGQTEAFF

d_call: -
clone_size: -
j_call: TRBJ2-2
v_call: TRBV7-3
cdr3_nt: TGTGCCAGCAGCCCCGCTACAGGGAGAACCGGGGAGCTGTTTTTT
cdr3_aa: CASSPATGRTGELFF